This TCR beta chain was profiled in a study of T cells in Graves' hyperthyroidism and ophthalmopathy. Overall study context: Pretreatment peripheral blood was obtained at initial diagnosis.

Out of over 7.5 ml of fresh peripheral blood came the PBMCs. The V end lost 6 bases, the J end lost 4 bases, and 18 bases lay between the germline ends. The CDR3 covers 15 residues. In germline, CDR1 is SGHAT, CDR2 FQNNGV. Amplification of TCR beta CDR3 regions used RNA as the template. First-round RT-PCR of the TCR CDR3 relied on the HTBI primer set. TCRdb reprocessed the multiplex PCR reads with MiXCR, giving one entry per CDR3 protein. The data contain approximately 600,000 distinct CDR3 sequences, approximately 14% of them singletons. Sequences were obtained from blood. The clonotype was recovered from a woman aged 40 to 50 with Graves' ophthalmopathy. The chain couples TRBV11-2 to TRBJ1-1, with a possible D match to TRBD1 (5 bases). The DNA for the CDR3 is TGTGCCAGCAGTTATATCCCCCGGGGGGGCACTGAAGCTTTCTTT. Protein product: CASSYIPRGGTEAFF. The whole variable domain, filled in from reference TRBV11-2 and TRBJ1-1, reads EAGVAQSPRYKIIEKRQSVAFWCNPISGHATLYWYQQILGQGPKLLIQFQNNGVVDDSQLPKDRFSAERLKGVDSTLKIQPAKLEDSAVYLCASSYIPRGGTEAFFGQGTRLTVV.